Within the sample, the clone carrying this T cell receptor beta chain is medium-sized. As yet, its antigen is unknown. Original data processing: The study's classifier, a distant-metastasis tool for papillary thyroid cancer, was built using CDR3 differences across clinicopathological groups. TCRdb reassembled clones from the PCR reads with MiXCR. The V and J calls come from TCRdb's annotation, not from the publication. The sample shows thousands of clones, approximately 18% of them seen only once. CDR3 length: 14 residues. Trimming removed 7 bases at V and 5 bases at J, with 18 bases between. Germline loops: CDR1 MNHNS, CDR2 SASEGT. The sample belongs to a study of metastatic and nonmetastatic thyroid tumors. For the study at large: Comparison of repertoires was carried out across blood and tumor or nodule tissue from malignant and benign thyroid patients.

Study-wide points: Across blood and tumor, TCR beta diversity in malignant thyroid tumors was reportedly significantly higher than in benign nodules.

Before thyroid surgery, none of the patients had received any treatment. This receptor was obtained from a male donor with papillary thyroid cancer or a benign thyroid nodule (not recorded which). Some clones in this sample may be carry-over from other donors' samples. The sample was adjacent normal tissue. The chain couples TRBV6-1 to TRBJ2-7, with D possibly matching TRBD1 (5 bases). Written as DNA, the CDR3 is TGTGCCAGCAAACTGTCCCAGGGTTTGAACGAGCAGTACTTC. Translating gives CASKLSQGLNEQYF.